The source of this TCR beta chain is a study of cytomegalovirus exposure and HLA in healthy donors. About the research overall: Caucasian-associated ancestry cluster membership applied to less than 85% of several hundred genotyped donors.

The primer mix had 60 Vbeta and 13 Jbeta primers. In the source study's methods: It was a later analysis that counted around 85 million unique TCR beta chains, of which 9.5 million to 14 million were shared. Profiled with immunoSEQ multiplex PCR; TCRdb holds only in-frame clones, not every one. V and J calls and clone size come straight from that table; D and trimming were deduced from the DNA. The table lists roughly 190,000 clones, approximately 79% of them singletons. Findings and limits, study-wide: Researchers reported in a later analysis that a missense DCLRE1C variant was tied to TCR beta V- and J-gene trimming. Overall, about 160 TCR beta chains were annotated as cytomegalovirus-associated.

This clone was observed a single time. The antigen remains unidentified. With 5 bases removed from V and 5 bases from J, the gap between germline ends came to 9 bases. This CDR3 has 13 amino acids. Germline CDR1 SEHNR, CDR2 FQNEAQ (reference sequence). The receptor was isolated from a woman under 30 in good health and CMV-seronegative. The rearrangement uses TRBV7-9 and TRBJ1-4; TRBD1 might be the D (6 bases). The specimen was PBMCs. The CDR3 sequence: CASSDQGNEKLFF. The CDR3, as DNA: TGTGCCAGCAGCGACCAGGGGAATGAAAAACTGTTTTTT.